A single sample gave rise to the 19 T cell receptor beta chains below, sequenced in a study of CD8+ T cells in alopecia areata. cDNA prepared by RNA extraction and subsequent reverse transcription served as the template for sequencing. Some clones are missing from TCRdb's copy, which holds only in-frame ones; the method was immunoSEQ multiplex PCR. The sample consists of about 130,000 clones, about 60% of them appearing once. Sequencing used CD4+ T cells sorted from blood, obtained at week 0. These receptors originate from a human donor with alopecia areata.

Note on this clone: One base separates it from a far larger clone, so it is likely a read error. The gene calls are TRBV28 and TRBJ2-3; no firm D call. The CDR3 runs 12 residues. Germline CDR1 reads MDHEN; CDR2 reads SYDVKM. Trimming removed 6 bases at V and 0 bases at J, with 4 bases between. CDR3 amino acids: CASSQSTDTQYF. Written as DNA, the CDR3 is TGTGCCAGCAGCCAGAGCACAGATACGCAGTATTTT.

The chain recombines TRBV4-3 with TRBJ1-5, with no clear D. The V gene lost 0 bases and the J gene lost 5 bases, with 11 bases spanning the gap. The CDR3 has 15 amino acids. Germline loops: CDR1 LGHNA, CDR2 YSLEER. This CDR3 reads CASSQERRAHQPQHF. Here the CDR3 DNA reads TGCGCCAGCAGCCAAGAACGAAGGGCCCATCAGCCCCAGCATTTT.

The rearrangement links TRBV2 to TRBJ2-7; the D gene is possibly TRBD1 (6 bases). CDR1 and CDR2 from the germline V gene are SNHLY and FYNNEI. CDR3 length: 12 residues. V lost 8 bases, J lost 4 bases, and 12 bases lay in between. DNA for the CDR3: TGTGCCAGCCAGGCACAGGGATACGAGCAGTACTTC. This encodes CASQAQGYEQYF.

The chain uses TRBV9 and TRBJ1-2; 8 bases line up with TRBD1. Germline lookup yields CDR1 SGDLS and CDR2 YYNGEE. V dropped 3 bases and J dropped 1; count of bases not matched to a gene: 5. The CDR3 consists of 15 residues. CDR3 sequence (DNA): TGTGCCAGCAGCGCCCAGGGGGCGAATAACTATGGCTACACCTTC. It codes for CASSAQGANNYGYTF.

This clone was picked up a small number of times. This chain connects TRBV29-1 to TRBJ2-1; 10 positions agree with TRBD1. Unmatched junction bases numbered 6, after V lost 4 bases and J lost 9 bases. The CDR3 is 13 residues long. CDR1 SQVTM and CDR2 ANQGSEA come from the germline V gene. As DNA, the CDR3 is TGCAGCGTTGGAGACAGGGGGCACTTTGAGCAGTTCTTC. It translates to CSVGDRGHFEQFF.

The V call is TRBV7-9, the J call TRBJ2-5, with D perhaps matching TRBD2 (6 bases). Germline-derived CDR1 and CDR2 are SEHNR and FQNEAQ (reference sequence). Trimming cost V 1 base and J 5 bases, with 14 bases left between them. The CDR3 is 15 amino acids. CDR3 bases: TGTGCCAGCAGCTTAGTGCGGGGAGTTCGGGAGACCCAGTACTTC. It is translated as CASSLVRGVRETQYF.

V gene TRBV6-1 combines with J gene TRBJ2-1; 9 bases match TRBD2. The V gene's germline CDR1 is MNHNS and CDR2 SASEGT. This CDR3 has 14 residues. J was trimmed by 6 bases and V by 6 bases; bases with no gene match: 6. CDR3 region: CASRGTSRGNEQFF. As DNA, the CDR3 is TGTGCCAGCAGAGGGACTAGCAGGGGCAATGAGCAGTTCTTC.

This chain links TRBV5-1 with TRBJ1-5; 7 nucleotides agree with TRBD1. V dropped 2 bases and J dropped 3; count of bases not matched to a gene: 2. Germline CDR1 is SGHRS and CDR2 is YFSETQ. This CDR3 is built from 14 residues. This CDR3 reads CASSLGTVNQPQHF. CDR3 nucleotides: TGCGCCAGCAGCTTAGGGACAGTCAATCAGCCCCAGCATTTT. Full variable domain (remainder filled in from reference TRBV5-1 and TRBJ1-5): KAGVTQTPRYLIKTRGQQVTLSCSPISGHRSVSWYQQTPGQGLQFLFEYFSETQRNKGNFPGRFSGRQFSNSRSEMNVSTLELGDSALYLCASSLGTVNQPQHFGDGTRLSIL.

This chain connects TRBV2 to TRBJ2-2, with D hard to call. Trimming pared 3 bases from V and 0 bases from J, leaving 5 bases between. CDR3 length: 14 residues. Germline V gives CDR1 SNHLY, CDR2 FYNNEI. The CDR3: CASSEGPNTGELFF. CDR3 coding DNA: TGTGCCAGCAGTGAGGGTCCGAACACCGGGGAGCTGTTTTTT.

The V and J genes are TRBV6-5 and TRBJ2-7; TRBD1 agrees at 10 bases. Germline V gene data show CDR1 as MNHEY and CDR2 as SVGAGI. V dropped 7 bases and J dropped 0; count of bases not matched to a gene: 6. The CDR3 runs 15 residues. The DNA of the CDR3 is TGTGCCAGCACCCCGGGACAGGGGTTCTCCTACGAGCAGTACTTC. Residues: CASTPGQGFSYEQYF.

This chain connects TRBV7-8 to TRBJ2-7, with D perhaps matching TRBD1 or TRBD2 (5 bases each). Germline loops: CDR1 SGHVS, CDR2 FQNEAQ. V was clipped by 4 bases and J by 5 bases, with 12 bases between them. The CDR3 length is 13 residues. The CDR3 DNA sequence: TGTGCCAGCAGCTCCGCCCAGGGACACGAGCAGTACTTC. As protein: CASSSAQGHEQYF.

This chain connects TRBV4-3 to TRBJ1-1; TRBD1 might be the D (6 bases). Germline V CDR1 and CDR2: LGHNA, YSLEER. The CDR3 runs 17 residues. Trimming pared 0 bases from V and 3 bases from J, leaving 17 bases between. The CDR3: CASSQDIGGRVYTEAFF. CDR3 DNA sequence: TGCGCCAGCAGCCAAGATATCGGGGGGCGGGTGTACACTGAAGCTTTCTTT.

This clone has more than one count but fewer than ten. The V gene is TRBV6-1, the J gene TRBJ2-7; D unclear. The V end was cut by 4 bases, the J end by 5 bases, with 6 bases between. The CDR3 sequence is 11 residues long. Germline lookup yields CDR1 MNHNS and CDR2 SASEGT. In DNA form, the CDR3 reads TGTGCCAGCAGTGGCTGGGACGAGCAGTACTTC. Its protein is CASSGWDEQYF.

The chain recombines TRBV27 with TRBJ2-4; D not resolved. This CDR3 is 10 amino acids long. Trimming took 11 bases from V and 15 from J, leaving 17 bases between them. Germline CDR1 and CDR2: MNHEY and SMNVEV (reference sequence). The CDR3 DNA reads TGTGCCCGGTTGGCCCAATGGAGGTACTTC. Translation gives CARLAQWRYF.

V gene TRBV30 combines with J gene TRBJ1-3; D gene ambiguous. Looked up from germline, CDR1 is GTSNPN and CDR2 is SVGIG (reference sequence). Trimming left V 3 bases short and J 0 bases short, with 9 bases between. The CDR3 runs to 14 residues. This CDR3 reads CAWRTLSSGNTIYF. The CDR3 region has the DNA TGTGCCTGGAGGACTCTCAGCTCTGGAAACACCATATATTTT.

This clone has only a few counts. The rearrangement uses TRBV23-1 and TRBJ2-5; 10 bases are a match to TRBD2. TRBV23-1 is an ORF, and what it does is uncertain. Trimming removed 3 bases from V and 1 base from J; junction bases left unmatched: 8. There are 17 residues in the CDR3. DNA for the CDR3: TGCGCCAGCAGTCATAATTTAGCGGGGGGCCTCCAAGAGACCCAGTACTTC. Translating gives CASSHNLAGGLQETQYF.

The chain combines TRBV25-1 with TRBJ2-7, with TRBD2 matching over 8 bases. The CDR3 consists of 13 residues. Trimming cost V 5 bases and J 5 bases; bases outside gene matches: 5. Germline lookup yields CDR1 MGHDK and CDR2 SYGVNS. The CDR3: CASSLAGRNEQYF. CDR3 in DNA: TGTGCCAGCAGTTTAGCGGGGAGGAACGAGCAGTACTTC.

V and J are TRBV7-2 and TRBJ2-2; D remains unclear. Germline V gene data show CDR1 as SGHTA and CDR2 as FQGNSA. The CDR3 is made up of 14 amino acids. Trimming cost V 8 bases and J 1 base, with 11 bases left between them. CDR3 sequence reads: CASRQPGNTGELFF. CDR3 DNA: TGTGCCAGCCGCCAACCGGGGAACACCGGGGAGCTGTTTTTT.

This chain joins TRBV7-9 and TRBJ1-1; D is unresolved. CDR3 size: 13 residues. CDR1 and CDR2 (germline): SEHNR, FQNEAQ (reference sequence). V lost 5 bases and J 1 base, leaving 8 bases between the germline ends. The CDR3: CASSPPSNTEAFF. The CDR3 bases are TGTGCCAGCAGCCCCCCTTCGAACACTGAAGCTTTCTTT.